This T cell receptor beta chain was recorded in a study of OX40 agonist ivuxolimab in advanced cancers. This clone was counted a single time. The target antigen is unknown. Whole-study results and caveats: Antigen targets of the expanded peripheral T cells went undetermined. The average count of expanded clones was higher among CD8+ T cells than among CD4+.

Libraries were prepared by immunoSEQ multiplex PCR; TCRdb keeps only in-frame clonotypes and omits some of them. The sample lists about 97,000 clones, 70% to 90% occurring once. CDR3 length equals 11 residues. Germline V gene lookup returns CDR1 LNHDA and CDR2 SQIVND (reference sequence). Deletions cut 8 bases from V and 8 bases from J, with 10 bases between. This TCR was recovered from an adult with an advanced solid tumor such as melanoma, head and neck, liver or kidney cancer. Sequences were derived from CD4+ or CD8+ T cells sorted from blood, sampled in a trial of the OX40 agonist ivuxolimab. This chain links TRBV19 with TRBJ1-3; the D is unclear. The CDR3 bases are TGTGCCAGTGGATGGACCGACACCATATATTTT. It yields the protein CASGWTDTIYF. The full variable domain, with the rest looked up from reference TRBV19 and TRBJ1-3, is DGGITQSPKYLFRKEGQNVTLSCEQNLNHDAMYWYRQDPGQGLRLIYYSQIVNDFQKGDIAEGYSVSREKKESFPLTVTSAQKNPTAFYLCASGWTDTIYFGEGSWLTVV.